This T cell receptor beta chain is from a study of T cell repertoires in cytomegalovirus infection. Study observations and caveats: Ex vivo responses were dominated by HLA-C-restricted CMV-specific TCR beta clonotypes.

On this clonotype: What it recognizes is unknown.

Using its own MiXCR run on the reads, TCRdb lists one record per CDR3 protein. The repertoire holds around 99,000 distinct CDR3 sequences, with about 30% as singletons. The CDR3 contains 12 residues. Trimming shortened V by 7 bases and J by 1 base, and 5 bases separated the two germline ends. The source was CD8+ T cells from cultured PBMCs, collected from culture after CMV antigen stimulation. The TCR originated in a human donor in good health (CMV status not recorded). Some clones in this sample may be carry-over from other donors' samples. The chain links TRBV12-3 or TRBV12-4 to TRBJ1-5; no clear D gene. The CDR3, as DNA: TGTGCCAGCAAAGCAAGCAATCAGCCCCAGCATTTT. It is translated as CASKASNQPQHF.